The TCR beta chain described here comes from a study of control samples from healthy donors and cancer patients. Per the germline V gene, CDR1 is MNHEY and CDR2 is SVGAGI. The CDR3 extends over 15 amino acids. V was cut by 4 bases and J by 0 bases, with 12 bases left in between. Measured with immunoSEQ multiplex PCR; TCRdb has only the in-frame clones, and not every one. The sample includes around 30,000 clones, 65% to 90% seen only once; the top ten take 6.5% to 8%. Specimen: PBMCs. The chain links TRBV6-5 to TRBJ1-2; possibly TRBD1 for D (5 bases). The source of this sequence is a woman in her fifties or sixties with head and neck cancer. The CDR3 loop reads CASSSWDSTNYGYTF. For the CDR3, the DNA is TGTGCCAGCAGTTCGTGGGACTCTACTAACTATGGCTACACCTTC.